A single sample is the source of the 22 T cell receptor beta chains below, sequenced in a study of CD8 T cells in Susac syndrome. Random hexamers served to reverse transcribe roughly 0.5 to 1 ug RNA. TCRdb re-called the immunoSEQ multiplex PCR reads through MiXCR, storing one row per CDR3 protein. The sample lists under 95,000 distinct CDR3 sequences, 85% to 95% occurring once. Material for sequencing was CD4+ T cells from PBMCs. Source of these receptors: a human donor with Susac syndrome.

The rearrangement uses TRBV20-1 and TRBJ1-1; D gene ambiguous. The CDR3 sequence is 11 residues long. CDR1 DFQATT and CDR2 SNEGSKA come from the germline V gene (reference sequence). This CDR3 reads CRPSMNTEAFF. CDR3 nucleotide sequence: TGCAGGCCCTCCATGAACACTGAAGCTTTCTTT.

The chain employs TRBV7-9 and TRBJ1-1; tentatively, D is TRBD1 (6 bases). The CDR3 loop spans 15 amino acids. V lost 4 bases to trimming and J lost 8 bases, with 20 bases between them. CDR1 is SEHNR and CDR2 is FQNEAQ in the germline V gene (reference sequence). The CDR3 region is CASSSTPGGRGEAFF. The CDR3 coding sequence is TGTGCCAGCAGCTCAACTCCTGGCGGCAGGGGCGAAGCTTTCTTT. Complete variable domain (other parts from reference TRBV7-9 and TRBJ1-1): DTGVSQNPRHKITKRGQNVTFRCDPISEHNRLYWYRQTLGQGPEFLTYFQNEAQLEKSRLLSDRFSAERPKGSFSTLEIQRTEQGDSAMYLCASSSTPGGRGEAFFGQGTRLTVV.

The rearrangement uses TRBV7-3 and TRBJ1-2; D not certain. Germline values: CDR1 SGHTA, CDR2 FQGTGA. There are 14 residues in the CDR3. Trimming shortened V by 3 bases and J by 1 base, and 9 bases separated the two germline ends. The CDR3 sequence is CASSFMGGNYGYTF. In DNA, the CDR3 is TGTGCCAGCAGCTTTATGGGCGGTAACTATGGCTACACCTTC.

The rearrangement links TRBV25-1 to TRBJ2-4; D may be TRBD2 (5 bases). Germline V gene sequence: CDR1 MGHDK, CDR2 SYGVNS. V gave up 0 bases and J gave up 1 base, with 7 bases separating them. The length of the CDR3 is 15 residues. The CDR3 DNA follows: TGTGCCAGCAGTGAATATACGGGGGCCAAAAACATTCAGTACTTC. This gives the protein CASSEYTGAKNIQYF. The full variable domain, its missing parts supplied by reference TRBV25-1 and TRBJ2-4, is EADIYQTPRYLVIGTGKKITLECSQTMGHDKMYWYQQDPGMELHLIHYSYGVNSTEKGDLSSESTVSRIRTEHFPLTLESARPSHTSQYLCASSEYTGAKNIQYFGAGTRLSVL.

The chain's CDR3 is CASSSEQDTEAFF. The CDR3 DNA reads TGTGCCAGCAGCTCGGAGCAGGACACTGAAGCTTTCTTT. This sequence joins TRBV3-1 and TRBJ1-1; D call uncertain. The CDR3 consists of 13 residues. The germline V gene has CDR1 LGHDT and CDR2 YNNKEL (reference sequence). V dropped 5 bases and J dropped 3 bases, with 10 bases sitting between them. The complete variable domain, with remaining parts taken from reference TRBV3-1 and TRBJ1-1, reads DTAVSQTPKYLVTQMGNDKSIKCEQNLGHDTMYWYKQDSKKFLKIMFSYNNKELIINETVPNRFSPKSPDKAHLNLHINSLELGDSAVYFCASSSEQDTEAFFGQGTRLTVV.

This clonotype occurred once. V and J are TRBV7-2 and TRBJ1-5, with D uncertain. Trimming shortened V by 7 bases and J by 3 bases, and 19 bases separated the two germline ends. The CDR3 consists of 16 residues. Per the germline V gene, CDR1 is SGHTA and CDR2 is FQGNSA. The CDR3 DNA sequence: TGTGCCAGCACCAACAACCTGGGAAGGAACAATCAGCCCCAGCATTTT. As protein: CASTNNLGRNNQPQHF.

The chain links TRBV5-1 to TRBJ2-7, with a possible D match to TRBD1 (6 bases). The CDR3 loop spans 13 amino acids. Germline CDR1 is SGHRS and CDR2 is YFSETQ. V was shortened by 3 bases and J by 1 base, with 8 bases between the two germline ends. The CDR3 coding sequence is TGCGCCAGCAGCTCTACAGGGTCCTACGAGCAGTACTTC. Amino acid sequence: CASSSTGSYEQYF.

This clonotype has only a few counts. This chain links TRBV14 with TRBJ2-2, with TRBD2 matching over 7 bases. The trim removed 6 bases at V and 7 bases at J, leaving 11 bases unmatched. Germline values: CDR1 SGHDN, CDR2 FVKESK. The CDR3 length is 15 residues. In nucleotides, the CDR3 is TGTGCCAGCAGGCGAAGCACTAGCGCCTTCGGGGAGCTGTTTTTT. Encoded protein: CASRRSTSAFGELFF.

The V call is TRBV27, the J call TRBJ1-6; D is ambiguous. V dropped 3 bases and J dropped 7 bases, with 10 bases sitting between them. The CDR3 covers 14 residues. Germline values: CDR1 MNHEY, CDR2 SMNVEV (reference sequence). The CDR3 here is CASSFGVFNSPLHF. CDR3 nucleotides: TGTGCCAGCAGTTTCGGGGTATTCAATTCACCCCTCCACTTT.

The chain links TRBV19 to TRBJ2-3; 8 bases agree with TRBD2. V shed 4 bases and J 3 bases; nucleotides not matched to a gene: 0. Germline CDR1 and CDR2: LNHDA and SQIVND (reference sequence). There are 13 residues in the CDR3. The CDR3 coding sequence is TGTGCCAGTAGTACGGGAGGGACAGATACGCAGTATTTT. Its protein product is CASSTGGTDTQYF.

The rearrangement links TRBV28 to TRBJ2-5; D might be TRBD2 (5 bases). The CDR3 is 13 residues long. The V and J ends lost 11 bases and 5 bases respectively, with 18 bases between them. In germline, CDR1 is MDHEN, CDR2 SYDVKM. The CDR3: CAGRGRVAETQYF. DNA for the CDR3: TGTGCCGGTCGAGGGCGAGTTGCGGAGACCCAGTACTTC.

The chain carries TRBV5-1 and TRBJ2-7; D possibly matches TRBD1 or TRBD2 (6 bases each). The CDR3 spans 15 residues. Trimming shortened V by 7 bases and J by 1 base, and 18 bases separated the two germline ends. CDR1 and CDR2 from the germline V gene are SGHRS and YFSETQ. CDR3 region: CASREGGADSYEQYF. The CDR3 nucleotides read TGCGCCAGCCGAGAGGGGGGTGCCGATTCCTACGAGCAGTACTTC. The full variable domain, its missing parts supplied by reference TRBV5-1 and TRBJ2-7, is KAGVTQTPRYLIKTRGQQVTLSCSPISGHRSVSWYQQTPGQGLQFLFEYFSETQRNKGNFPGRFSGRQFSNSRSEMNVSTLELGDSALYLCASREGGADSYEQYFGPGTRLTVT.

The chain carries TRBV2 and TRBJ2-1, with D uncertain. Germline assignment: CDR1 SNHLY and CDR2 FYNNEI. V was trimmed by 6 bases and J by 6 bases, leaving 12 bases between them. The CDR3 covers 13 residues. Written as DNA, the CDR3 is TGTGCCAGCAGGTGGTCGGGTGGCAATGAGCAGTTCTTC. This sequence encodes CASRWSGGNEQFF.

The J gene is TRBJ2-2, the V gene TRBV7-9; D is uncertain. The CDR3 is 15 amino acids. Germline-derived CDR1 and CDR2 are SEHNR and FQNEAQ (reference sequence). The CDR3 protein is CVLSPPGRNTGELFF. CDR3 nucleotides: TGTGTCCTCTCCCCTCCCGGGCGGAACACCGGGGAGCTGTTTTTT.

The rearrangement uses TRBV12-5 and TRBJ2-6, with D possibly TRBD1 on 6 matching bases. Trimming left V 1 base short and J 2 bases short, with 15 bases between. This CDR3 has 18 residues. Germline CDR1 is LGHNT and CDR2 is FRNRAP. CDR3 DNA sequence: TGTGCTAGTGGTTTGGCCACACAGGGAAGCCCTGGGGCCAACGTCCTGACTTTC. Translated, it gives CASGLATQGSPGANVLTF.

This chain uses TRBV10-3 with TRBJ2-2; 8 bases map to TRBD1. The CDR3 sequence is 15 residues long. In germline, CDR1 is ENHRY, CDR2 SYGVKD. V gave up 2 bases and J gave up 5 bases; unmatched junction bases: 4. The DNA for the CDR3 is TGTGCCATCAGTGAGGGACAGGGAATGACCGGGGAGCTGTTTTTT. Its protein product is CAISEGQGMTGELFF.

V usage is TRBV5-4 and J usage is TRBJ2-3; 8 bases map to TRBD2. After removal of 4 bases from V and 1 base from J, the junction contained 5 bases not matched to a gene. Germline CDR1 and CDR2: SGHNT and YYREEE (reference sequence). This CDR3 has 15 residues. The CDR3 loop reads CASSGLALGTDTQYF. CDR3 DNA: TGTGCCAGCAGCGGACTAGCTCTGGGCACAGATACGCAGTATTTT.

CDR3 residues: CSASAGTSPLHF. In DNA form, the CDR3 reads TGCAGTGCTAGTGCAGGGACTTCACCCCTCCACTTT. The V and J genes are TRBV20-1 and TRBJ1-6; D is perhaps TRBD1 (5 bases). The length of the CDR3 is 12 residues. Germline values: CDR1 DFQATT, CDR2 SNEGSKA (reference sequence). The ends were cut back, 3 bases at V and 9 bases at J, with 9 bases in the middle.

The J gene is TRBJ1-1, the V gene TRBV3-1, with D maybe TRBD1 (5 bases). The CDR3 has 13 amino acids. Germline values: CDR1 LGHDT, CDR2 YNNKEL (reference sequence). The V and J ends lost 4 bases and 7 bases respectively, with 13 bases between them. CDR3 amino acids: CASSRQGMSEAFF. DNA for the CDR3: TGTGCCAGCAGCCGTCAGGGAATGAGTGAAGCTTTCTTT.

The DNA of the CDR3 is TGTGCCAGCAGTTTAGGGCTATCAGAGACCCAGTACTTC. It codes for CASSLGLSETQYF. The chain carries TRBV12-3 or TRBV12-4 and TRBJ2-5; D remains ambiguous. Trimming took off 1 base at V and 4 bases at J, with 7 bases between the two ends. The CDR3 totals 13 residues.

The V gene is TRBV10-2, the J gene TRBJ2-5; D is possibly TRBD1 (6 bases). The CDR3 is made up of 15 amino acids. CDR1 is WSHSY and CDR2 is SAAADI in the germline V gene. The V and J ends lost 8 bases and 4 bases respectively, with 20 bases between them. The CDR3: CASGGELARSETQYF. The CDR3 nucleotides are TGCGCCAGCGGGGGCGAATTAGCCCGGTCAGAGACCCAGTACTTC.

The sample holds a few counts of this clonotype. The V gene is TRBV7-2, the J gene TRBJ2-2, with D perhaps assigned TRBD1 or TRBD2 (6 bases each). The CDR3 spans 15 residues. V was cut by 2 bases and J by 3 bases, with 10 bases left in between. Germline CDR1 is SGHTA and CDR2 is FQGNSA. This CDR3 reads CASSLFGGDTGELFF. Written as DNA, the CDR3 is TGTGCCAGCAGCTTATTCGGGGGCGACACCGGGGAGCTGTTTTTT.